Each of the 22 T cell receptor beta chains below was sequenced from the same sample in a study of blood T cell repertoires in COVID-19. Data came from immunoSEQ multiplex PCR; TCRdb stores just in-frame clones and leaves some out. The sample holds 280,000 or so clones, roughly four fifths seen once. The sequenced sample was peripheral blood. These receptors were obtained from a woman aged 50 to 60 who had recovered from COVID-19.

The chain links TRBV12-3 or TRBV12-4 to TRBJ1-3, with D uncertain. The CDR3 is made up of 13 amino acids. V was pared by 3 bases and J by 5 bases, with 8 bases between. CDR3 in amino acids: CASSFPGRNTIYF. In DNA form, the CDR3 reads TGTGCCAGCAGTTTCCCAGGTAGAAACACCATATATTTT.

J is TRBJ2-7 and V is TRBV10-2, with D perhaps matching TRBD1 (6 bases). Per germline, CDR1 WSHSY and CDR2 SAAADI. The CDR3 is 15 amino acids. V lost 7 bases and J lost 7, with 23 bases in between. CDR3 bases: TGCGCCAGCAAATTGGGTTCAGGGGCAACACGGGAGCAGTACTTC. Its protein product is CASKLGSGATREQYF.

The chain combines TRBV21-1 with TRBJ2-1; the table's D gene call, TRBD1, was not cross checked with the DNA. TRBV21-1 is tagged as a pseudogene. The CDR3 contains 14 residues. The DNA for the CDR3 is TGTGCCAGCAGCTTCCTGACAGGGTGGGATGAGCAGTTCTTC. Translating it yields CASSFLTGWDEQFF.

The rearrangement uses TRBV6-2 or TRBV6-3 and TRBJ1-1; 10 nucleotides line up with TRBD1. Per germline, CDR1 MNHEY and CDR2 SVGEGT. V shed 2 bases, J shed 3 bases, and the junction held 9 bases outside the gene matches. CDR3 size: 17 residues. This chain's CDR3 is CASSYTTGGSEYTEAFF. In DNA, the CDR3 is TGTGCCAGCAGTTACACGACAGGGGGCAGTGAGTACACTGAAGCTTTCTTT.

The chain recombines TRBV9 with TRBJ2-5; 9 positions match TRBD2. The CDR3 extends over 16 amino acids. V lost 3 bases to trimming and J lost 4 bases; unmatched junction nucleotides: 10. Germline V gene sequence: CDR1 SGDLS, CDR2 YYNGEE. The CDR3 nucleotides are TGTGCCAGCAGCGCAGGAAATAGCGGGAGTTTAGAGACCCAGTACTTC. It is translated as CASSAGNSGSLETQYF.

The chain links TRBV5-6 to TRBJ2-3, with D perhaps matching TRBD2 (5 bases). Trimming took 4 bases from V and 1 from J, leaving 16 bases between them. There are 16 residues in the CDR3. The germline V gene encodes CDR1 SGHDT and CDR2 YYEEEE. The DNA of the CDR3 is TGTGCCAGCAGCGCGGACTGGGGAAGAGGCACAGATACGCAGTATTTT. Translation: CASSADWGRGTDTQYF.

Remarks on this clone: A read error may account for a junction end that differs from germline. J is TRBJ2-2 and V is TRBV13; D possibly corresponds to TRBD1 (7 bases). The CDR3 spans 15 residues. CDR1 and CDR2 from the germline V gene are PRHDT and FYEKMQ (reference sequence). CDR3 coding DNA: TGTGCCAGCAGCGTAGGGGGCGGGGACACCGGGGAGCTGTTTTTT. As protein: CASSVGGGDTGELFF.

The chain employs TRBV27 and TRBJ1-3, with a weak D call TRBD1 (5 bases). Per the germline V gene, CDR1 is MNHEY and CDR2 is SMNVEV (reference sequence). Trimming took off 7 bases at V and 0 bases at J, with 13 bases between the two ends. The CDR3 has 15 amino acids. CDR3 residues: CASMPGDPSGNTIYF. CDR3 bases: TGTGCCAGCATGCCGGGGGACCCCTCTGGAAACACCATATATTTT.

V usage is TRBV2 and J usage is TRBJ1-5; D is ambiguous. CDR1 SNHLY and CDR2 FYNNEI come from the germline V gene. Trimming shortened V by 0 bases and J by 4 bases, and 7 bases separated the two germline ends. The CDR3 is made up of 14 amino acids. The CDR3 reads CASSEAHRNQPQHF. For the CDR3, the DNA is TGTGCCAGCAGTGAAGCGCATAGAAATCAGCCCCAGCATTTT.

The V call is TRBV5-6, the J call TRBJ1-2; D not resolved. The CDR3 has 13 residues. Germline CDR1 SGHDT, CDR2 YYEEEE. Trimming took off 6 bases at V and 8 bases at J, with 17 bases between the two ends. CDR3 sequence: CASKNREEGGYTF. The CDR3 region has the DNA TGTGCCAGCAAAAATAGGGAAGAGGGAGGCTACACCTTC.

This sequence joins TRBV7-9 and TRBJ2-1, with 9 bases lining up with TRBD2. The germline V gene has CDR1 SEHNR and CDR2 FQNEAQ (reference sequence). V gave up 2 bases and J gave up 2 bases; unmatched junction bases: 7. CDR3 length: 17 amino acids. The DNA for the CDR3 is TGTGCCAGCAGCTTACTCTCGCGGGGGGGCCCCTACAATGAGCAGTTCTTC. It is translated as CASSLLSRGGPYNEQFF.

The chain is built from TRBV15 and TRBJ2-3, with a tentative D call TRBD1 (5 bases). Germline lookup yields CDR1 LNHNV and CDR2 YYDKDF (reference sequence). The CDR3 totals 17 residues. Trimming took 5 bases from V and 0 from J, leaving 18 bases between them. The CDR3 region is CATSGTGTFTSTDTQYF. DNA of the CDR3: TGTGCCACCAGCGGAACAGGAACGTTTACTAGCACAGATACGCAGTATTTT.

This chain uses TRBV2 with TRBJ2-6; TRBD1 matches at 7 bases. This CDR3 contains 14 residues. The V and J ends lost 8 bases and 2 bases, in that order; junction bases with no gene match: 3. Germline CDR1 SNHLY, CDR2 FYNNEI. The chain's CDR3 is CASSTGAGANVLTF. Written as DNA, the CDR3 is TGTGCCAGCTCAACAGGGGCTGGGGCCAACGTCCTGACTTTC. Based on the CDR3 plus reference TRBV2 and TRBJ2-6, the full variable domain is EPEVTQTPSHQVTQMGQEVILRCVPISNHLYFYWYRQILGQKVEFLVSFYNNEISEKSEIFDDQFSVERPDGSNFTLKIRSTKLEDSAMYFCASSTGAGANVLTFGAGSRLTVL.

This clone has a single count. The chain joins TRBV24-1 to TRBJ1-1; 8 positions match TRBD1. There are 12 residues in the CDR3. V lost 4 bases and J lost 8; bases outside the gene matches: 2. CDR1 and CDR2 (germline): KGHDR, SFDVKD. CDR3 residues: CATSDRDREAFF. Written as DNA, the CDR3 is TGTGCCACCAGTGACCGGGACAGGGAAGCTTTCTTT.

The rearrangement links TRBV28 to TRBJ1-3; 7 nucleotides agree with TRBD1. Germline CDR1 reads MDHEN; CDR2 reads SYDVKM. This CDR3 has 16 amino acids. The V segment lost 6 bases and the J segment 2 bases; nucleotides outside the gene matches: 10. The CDR3 nucleotides are TGTGCCAGCAGCCCCGGGACAGTCAAAACTGGAAACACCATATATTTT. Residues: CASSPGTVKTGNTIYF.

V is TRBV18 and J is TRBJ1-4; 7 nucleotides match TRBD1. With 5 bases clipped from V and 2 bases from J, the junction kept 8 bases outside the gene matches. CDR3 length: 16 residues. Germline V gene lookup returns CDR1 KGHSH and CDR2 LQKENI. The DNA of the CDR3 is TGTGCCAGCTCAAAAGACAGGGAAGGTACTAATGAAAAACTGTTTTTT. This translates into CASSKDREGTNEKLFF. The whole variable domain, remainder taken from reference TRBV18 and TRBJ1-4, is NAGVMQNPRHLVRRRGQEARLRCSPMKGHSHVYWYRQLPEEGLKFMVYLQKENIIDESGMPKERFSAEFPKEGPSILRIQQVVRGDSAAYFCASSKDREGTNEKLFFGSGTQLSVL.

The J gene is TRBJ2-7, the V gene TRBV18; D might be TRBD2 (5 bases). V was pared by 3 bases and J by 7 bases, with 13 bases between. This CDR3 region has 13 residues. Germline CDR1 reads KGHSH; CDR2 reads LQKENI. The CDR3 region has the DNA TGTGCCAGCTCACCTCCCGACCCGGGGGAGCAGTACTTC. Translating it yields CASSPPDPGEQYF. The variable domain in full, with the rest retrieved from reference TRBV18 and TRBJ2-7, is NAGVMQNPRHLVRRRGQEARLRCSPMKGHSHVYWYRQLPEEGLKFMVYLQKENIIDESGMPKERFSAEFPKEGPSILRIQQVVRGDSAAYFCASSPPDPGEQYFGPGTRLTVT.

This rearrangement joins TRBV18 to TRBJ2-5, with D possibly TRBD2 on 6 matching bases. V lost 5 bases, J lost 1 base, and 17 bases lay in between. The CDR3 consists of 16 residues. CDR1 and CDR2 (germline): KGHSH, LQKENI. CDR3 DNA sequence: TGTGCCAGCTCAGAACTCCTAGCGAACGGCCAAGAGACCCAGTACTTC. Translating gives CASSELLANGQETQYF.

The chain joins TRBV5-1 to TRBJ2-7, with 9 bases lining up with TRBD2. The germline V gene has CDR1 SGHRS and CDR2 YFSETQ. The V segment lost 4 bases and the J segment 0 bases; nucleotides outside the gene matches: 8. CDR3 length: 16 amino acids. CDR3 DNA sequence: TGCGCCAGCAGCGGGACTAGCCTGCCAAGCTCCTACGAGCAGTACTTC. Residues: CASSGTSLPSSYEQYF.

V usage is TRBV5-5 and J usage is TRBJ1-5, with D unclear. This CDR3 region has 14 residues. In germline, CDR1 is SGHKS, CDR2 YYEKEE (reference sequence). Trimming stripped 4 bases from V and 1 base from J, with 9 bases between. CDR3 nucleotide sequence: TGTGCCAGCAGCGGCGGTGACAGCAATCAGCCCCAGCATTTT. Translation: CASSGGDSNQPQHF. The variable domain in full, with the rest retrieved from reference TRBV5-5 and TRBJ1-5, is DAGVTQSPTHLIKTRGQQVTLRCSPISGHKSVSWYQQVLGQGPQFIFQYYEKEERGRGNFPDRFSARQFPNYSSELNVNALLLGDSALYLCASSGGDSNQPQHFGDGTRLSIL.

This clone was detected many times. The chain employs TRBV28 and TRBJ1-5; weak D call: TRBD1 (5 bases). Between the trimmed V and J ends, which lost 5 bases and 4 bases, there was a span of 12 bases. CDR1 MDHEN and CDR2 SYDVKM come from the germline V gene. The CDR3 has 14 amino acids. CDR3 loop: CASSPGQGNQPQHF. CDR3 DNA sequence: TGTGCCAGCAGTCCGGGCCAGGGAAATCAGCCCCAGCATTTT.

The J gene is TRBJ2-3, the V gene TRBV7-2, with D possibly TRBD1 on 5 matching bases. The CDR3 spans 15 residues. Germline-derived CDR1 and CDR2 are SGHTA and FQGNSA. Trimming took off 2 bases at V and 3 bases at J, with 12 bases between the two ends. The CDR3 region has the DNA TGTGCCAGCAGCTTAAACAGGATAAGGACAGATACGCAGTATTTT. Amino acid sequence: CASSLNRIRTDTQYF.